This TCR beta chain is from a study of CD8 T cells in ankylosing spondylitis. Findings of the study overall: Ankylosing spondylitis blood appeared to be characterized by a TCR beta motif of eight or nine highly homologous variants.

Quantitative 5'-RACE with molecular barcodes generated TCR beta libraries. TCRdb re-analysed the 5' RACE reads in MiXCR, keeping a single row per CDR3 protein. The sample yields roughly 670,000 distinct CDR3 sequences, roughly 19% seen once. This clonotype was observed a handful of times. Its target is unknown. The material sequenced was blood, either unsorted or a sorted T cell fraction (not recorded which). The sequence came from a male donor with ankylosing spondylitis.

CDR3 in DNA: TGTGCCAGCAGCTTCTTACCGGGGGGGGAGTACGAGCAGTACTTC. Its protein product is CASSFLPGGEYEQYF. This chain joins TRBV7-3 and TRBJ2-7; 8 nucleotides align to TRBD2. Germline assignment: CDR1 SGHTA and CDR2 FQGTGA. Losses at the gene ends were 3 bases for V and 4 bases for J; bases not matched to a gene: 8. This CDR3 spans 15 amino acids.